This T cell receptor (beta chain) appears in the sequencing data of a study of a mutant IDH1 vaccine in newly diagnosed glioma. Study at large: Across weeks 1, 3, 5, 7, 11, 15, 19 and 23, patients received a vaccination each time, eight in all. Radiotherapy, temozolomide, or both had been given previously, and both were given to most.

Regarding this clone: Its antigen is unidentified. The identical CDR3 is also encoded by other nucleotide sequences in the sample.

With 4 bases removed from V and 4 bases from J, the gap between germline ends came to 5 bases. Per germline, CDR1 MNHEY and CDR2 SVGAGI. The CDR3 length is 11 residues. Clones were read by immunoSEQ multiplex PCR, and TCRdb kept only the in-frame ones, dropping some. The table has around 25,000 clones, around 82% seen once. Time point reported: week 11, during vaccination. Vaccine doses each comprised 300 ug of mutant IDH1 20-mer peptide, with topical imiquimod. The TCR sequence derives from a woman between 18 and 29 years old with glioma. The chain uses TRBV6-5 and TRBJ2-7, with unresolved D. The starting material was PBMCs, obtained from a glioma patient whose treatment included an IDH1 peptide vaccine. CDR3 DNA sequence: TGTGCCAGCAGTTCAAGATACGAGCAGTACTTC. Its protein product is CASSSRYEQYF.